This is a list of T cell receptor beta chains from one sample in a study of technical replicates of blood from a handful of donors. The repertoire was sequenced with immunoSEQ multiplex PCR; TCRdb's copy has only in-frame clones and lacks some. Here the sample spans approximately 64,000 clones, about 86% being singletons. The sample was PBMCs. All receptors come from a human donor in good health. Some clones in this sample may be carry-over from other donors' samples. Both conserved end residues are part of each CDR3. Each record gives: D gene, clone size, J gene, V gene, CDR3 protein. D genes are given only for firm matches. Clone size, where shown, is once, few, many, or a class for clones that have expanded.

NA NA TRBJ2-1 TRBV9 CASSVRSLDHEQFF
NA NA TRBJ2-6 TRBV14 CASRPQGPSGANVLTF
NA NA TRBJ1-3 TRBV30 CAWSVAGDSGNTIYF
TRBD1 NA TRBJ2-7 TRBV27 CASSLKRQGGYEQYF
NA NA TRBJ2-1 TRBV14 CASSQEMGDPEQFF
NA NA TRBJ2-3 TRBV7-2 CASSLGAYKTDTQYF
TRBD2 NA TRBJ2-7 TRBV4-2 CASSQDDATSGISYEQYF
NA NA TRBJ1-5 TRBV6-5 CASSYEQGGWPQHF
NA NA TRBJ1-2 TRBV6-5 CASSYSMGGDGYTF
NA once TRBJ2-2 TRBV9 CASSVGGGVNTGELFF
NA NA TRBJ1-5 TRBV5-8 CASSSFMSNQPQHF
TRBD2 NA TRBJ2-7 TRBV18 CASSPGLAGAYEQYF
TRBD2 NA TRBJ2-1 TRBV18 CASSPKTSGGRNNEQFF
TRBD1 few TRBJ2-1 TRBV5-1 CASRQIPGQGPNEQFF
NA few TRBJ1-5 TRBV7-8 CASSPEVHRVMSNQPQHF
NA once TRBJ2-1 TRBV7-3 CASSLNSGSSYNEQFF
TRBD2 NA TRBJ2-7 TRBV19 CASSLASGKTYEQYF
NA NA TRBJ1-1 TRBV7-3 CASSLTGRTEAFF
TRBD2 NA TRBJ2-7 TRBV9 CASSASASGRNYEQYF
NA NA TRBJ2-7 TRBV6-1 CASTDGGRPYEQYF
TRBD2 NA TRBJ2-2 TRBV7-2 CASSLGTSGRRIGGELFF
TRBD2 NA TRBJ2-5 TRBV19 CASSFLTSGETQYF
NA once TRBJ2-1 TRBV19 CASSMERAEPYNEQFF
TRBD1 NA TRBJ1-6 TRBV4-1 CASSPDRGRNSPLHF
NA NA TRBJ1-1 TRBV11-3 CASSLIWAWDTEAFF
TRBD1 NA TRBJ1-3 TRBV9 CASSVGTDRVSRNTIYF
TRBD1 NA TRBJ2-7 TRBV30 CAWSPKDRGISYEQYF
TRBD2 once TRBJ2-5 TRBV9 CASSVASGGAGETQYF
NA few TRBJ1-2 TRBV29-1 CSVEVELGYTF
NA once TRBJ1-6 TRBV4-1 CASSQGGGRTLHF
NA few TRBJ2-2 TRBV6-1 CASSEPGSTGELFF
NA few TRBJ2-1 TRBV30 CAWSVLGNEQFF
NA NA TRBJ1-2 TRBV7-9 CASSPSGDGYTF
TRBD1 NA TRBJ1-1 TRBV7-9 CASSLASGGHTEAFF
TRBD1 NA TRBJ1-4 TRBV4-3 CASSQTAGQGYEKLFF
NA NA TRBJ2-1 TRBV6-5 CASSYSNRGTHEQFF
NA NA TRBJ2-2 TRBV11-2 CASSLYMGGGSGELFF
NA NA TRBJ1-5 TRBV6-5 CASSPPGGANQPQHF
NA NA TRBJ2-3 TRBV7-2 CASSLLQGADTQYF
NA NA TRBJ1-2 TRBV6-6 CASSYAYTSNYGYTF
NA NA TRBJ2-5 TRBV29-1 CSVEGGGDGTQYF
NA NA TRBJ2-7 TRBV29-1 CSVETGQRTYEQYF
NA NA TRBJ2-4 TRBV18 CASSPDRTGQYF
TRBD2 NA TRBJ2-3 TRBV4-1 CASSQDLGGTGTDTQYF
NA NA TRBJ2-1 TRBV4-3 CASSQAGAGGYNEQFF
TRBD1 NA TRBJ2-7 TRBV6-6 CASSYSSAGGHEQYF
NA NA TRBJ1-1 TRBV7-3 CASSSEGLRTEAFF
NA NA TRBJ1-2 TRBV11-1 CASSHGGGYGYTF
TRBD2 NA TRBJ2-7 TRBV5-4 CASSLGLAGSYEQYF
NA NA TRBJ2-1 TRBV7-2 CASSLVGTNEQFF
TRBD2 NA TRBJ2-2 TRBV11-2 CASLGASGGKYTGELFF
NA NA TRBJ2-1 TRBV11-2 CASSPYLVSLGAYNEQFF
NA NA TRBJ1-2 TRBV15 CATSRGKGSYGYTF
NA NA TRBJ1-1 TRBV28 CGVAGTEAFF
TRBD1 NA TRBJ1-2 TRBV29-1 CSVELRTGGSGYTF